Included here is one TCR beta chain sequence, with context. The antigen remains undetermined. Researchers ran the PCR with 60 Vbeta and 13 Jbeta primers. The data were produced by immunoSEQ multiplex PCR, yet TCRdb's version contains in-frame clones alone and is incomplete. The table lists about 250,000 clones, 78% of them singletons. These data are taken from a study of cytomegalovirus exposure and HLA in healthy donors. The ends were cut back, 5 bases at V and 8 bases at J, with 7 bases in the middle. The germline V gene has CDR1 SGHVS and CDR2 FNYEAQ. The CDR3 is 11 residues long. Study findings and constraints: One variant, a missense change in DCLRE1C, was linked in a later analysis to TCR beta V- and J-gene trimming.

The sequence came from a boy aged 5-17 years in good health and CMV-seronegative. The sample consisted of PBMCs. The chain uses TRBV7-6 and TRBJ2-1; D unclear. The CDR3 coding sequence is TGTGCCAGCAGCCCCCCCTATGAGCAGTTCTTC. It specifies CASSPPYEQFF.